This is a list of T cell receptor beta chains from one sample in a study of blood T cell repertoires in COVID-19. The assay was immunoSEQ multiplex PCR, and TCRdb's table has in-frame clones only and misses some. The sample contains some 670,000 clones, around 90% of which appear only once. The source material was peripheral blood. All receptors derive from a woman under 30 with acute or convalescent COVID-19. CDR3s include the opening cysteine and the closing phenylalanine or tryptophan. Each record gives: D gene, clone size, V gene, J gene, CDR3 DNA, CDR3 protein. A D gene is named only where the DNA matches it firmly. The size of a clone is reported for some rows only, either as once, few or many, or as a class for expanded clones.

D gene: TRBD1
clone size: .
V gene: TRBV7-6
J gene: TRBJ1-2
CDR3 DNA: TGTGCCAGCAGCCTGGGGGACAGCGGTGCCTATGGCTACACCTTC
CDR3 protein: CASSLGDSGAYGYTF

D gene: TRBD1
clone size: .
V gene: TRBV18
J gene: TRBJ1-1
CDR3 DNA: TGTGCCAGCTCAACGGGACAGCACACTGAAGCTTTCTTT
CDR3 protein: CASSTGQHTEAFF

D gene: TRBD1
clone size: .
V gene: TRBV5-1
J gene: TRBJ2-7
CDR3 DNA: TGCGCCAGCAGCCCCCCGGGACAGGGTTACGAGCAGTACTTC
CDR3 protein: CASSPPGQGYEQYF

D gene: TRBD1
clone size: .
V gene: TRBV25-1
J gene: TRBJ1-6
CDR3 DNA: TGTGCCAGCAGTGAATCAAGGGGGCCGCTGGGTTCACCCCTCCACTTT
CDR3 protein: CASSESRGPLGSPLHF

D gene: .
clone size: .
V gene: TRBV2
J gene: TRBJ1-2
CDR3 DNA: TGTGCCACCCTTGAACAGGCTCCCTATGGCTACACCTTC
CDR3 protein: CATLEQAPYGYTF

D gene: .
clone size: .
V gene: TRBV27
J gene: TRBJ2-6
CDR3 DNA: TGTGCCAGCAGCGGAGGGGTCATCTCTGGGGCCAACGTCCTGACTTTC
CDR3 protein: CASSGGVISGANVLTF

D gene: TRBD1
clone size: .
V gene: TRBV5-5
J gene: TRBJ1-4
CDR3 DNA: TGTGCCAGCAGCTTGGGGGACAGGCTCAATGAAAAACTGTTTTTT
CDR3 protein: CASSLGDRLNEKLFF

D gene: .
clone size: .
V gene: TRBV6-5
J gene: TRBJ1-3
CDR3 DNA: TGTGCCAGCAGTCGCCTTATAGGGGCTGGAAACACCATATATTTT
CDR3 protein: CASSRLIGAGNTIYF

D gene: .
clone size: .
V gene: TRBV5-4
J gene: TRBJ1-1
CDR3 DNA: TGTGCCAGCAGCACCCAGGGTGGCACTGAAGCTTTCTTT
CDR3 protein: CASSTQGGTEAFF

D gene: .
clone size: .
V gene: TRBV9
J gene: TRBJ1-2
CDR3 DNA: TGTGCCAGCAGCCCAAACGAGTACTATGGCTACACCTTC
CDR3 protein: CASSPNEYYGYTF

D gene: TRBD1
clone size: .
V gene: TRBV30
J gene: TRBJ1-2
CDR3 DNA: TGTGCCCTCGGGACAGGCTATGGCTACACCTTC
CDR3 protein: CALGTGYGYTF

D gene: .
clone size: once
V gene: TRBV5-1
J gene: TRBJ1-5
CDR3 DNA: TGCGCCAGCAGCTTGGAGGGACACCCCGTACAGCCCCAGCATTTT
CDR3 protein: CASSLEGHPVQPQHF

D gene: TRBD1
clone size: few
V gene: TRBV30
J gene: TRBJ2-2
CDR3 DNA: TGTGCCTGGAGGGAATCAGGGGGCACCGGGGAGCTGTTTTTT
CDR3 protein: CAWRESGGTGELFF

D gene: .
clone size: .
V gene: TRBV5-6
J gene: TRBJ1-2
CDR3 DNA: TGTGCCAGCAGCCCAGGTACGCCAGGCTACACCTTC
CDR3 protein: CASSPGTPGYTF

D gene: .
clone size: .
V gene: TRBV5-8
J gene: TRBJ2-7
CDR3 DNA: TGTGCCAGCAGGCGGGACTGGAGCTCCTACGAGCAGTACTTC
CDR3 protein: CASRRDWSSYEQYF

D gene: .
clone size: .
V gene: TRBV5-1
J gene: TRBJ2-5
CDR3 DNA: TGCGCCAGCAGCAGAGCATTCGGGGGAGTAGAGACCCAGTACTTC
CDR3 protein: CASSRAFGGVETQYF

D gene: TRBD2
clone size: .
V gene: TRBV7-2
J gene: TRBJ2-6
CDR3 DNA: TGTGCCAGCAGCTTAGCCCCTGCCGGGGTAGCGGGTCCGTCTGGGGCCAACGTCCTGACTTTC
CDR3 protein: CASSLAPAGVAGPSGANVLTF

D gene: .
clone size: .
V gene: TRBV9
J gene: TRBJ1-4
CDR3 DNA: TGTGCCAGCAGCGTCACCCAGTTTAATGAAAAACTGTTTTTT
CDR3 protein: CASSVTQFNEKLFF

D gene: TRBD1
clone size: .
V gene: TRBV10-1
J gene: TRBJ1-4
CDR3 DNA: TGCGCCAGCAGTGAAGGAGGTTCCAGGGGGGCGAATGCAACTAATGAAAAACTGTTTTTT
CDR3 protein: CASSEGGSRGANATNEKLFF

D gene: TRBD2
clone size: .
V gene: TRBV5-1
J gene: TRBJ2-3
CDR3 DNA: TGCGCCAGCAGCTTGAGTGGGACTAGCGGGGGGGCAACAGATACGCAGTATTTT
CDR3 protein: CASSLSGTSGGATDTQYF

D gene: .
clone size: .
V gene: TRBV11-3
J gene: TRBJ2-2
CDR3 DNA: TGTGCCAGCAGCCCAGGAGGGGGGGGCACCGGGGAGCTGTTTTTT
CDR3 protein: CASSPGGGGTGELFF

D gene: .
clone size: once
V gene: TRBV4-3
J gene: TRBJ1-3
CDR3 DNA: TGCGCCAGCAGCCAAGAGGAGGCGGGCTTGAGCTCTGGAAACACCATATATTTT
CDR3 protein: CASSQEEAGLSSGNTIYF

D gene: TRBD1
clone size: .
V gene: TRBV3-1/TRBV3-2
J gene: TRBJ2-7
CDR3 DNA: TGTGCCAGCAGCCACAAGGCCGGGACAGGGCCTTACGAGCCGTACTTC
CDR3 protein: CASSHKAGTGPYEPYF

D gene: .
clone size: .
V gene: TRBV12-5
J gene: TRBJ2-3
CDR3 DNA: TGTGCTAGTGGTTTAATCTCCAGGGAAGGGGGCACAGATACGCAGTATTTT
CDR3 protein: CASGLISREGGTDTQYF

D gene: .
clone size: .
V gene: TRBV6-2/TRBV6-3
J gene: TRBJ2-7
CDR3 DNA: TGTGCCAGCAGTTTCGCCCGATCCCGGAGCGGGCAGTACTTC
CDR3 protein: CASSFARSRSGQYF

D gene: .
clone size: .
V gene: TRBV24-1
J gene: TRBJ1-6
CDR3 DNA: TGTGCCACCAGCCGGGGTTTTAATTCACCCCTCCACTTT
CDR3 protein: CATSRGFNSPLHF